This TCR beta chain is from a study of T-cell memory formation after mild COVID-19. Turning to the study itself: Largely, TCR clusters stayed within a single donor. Notes on the study in general: Within pre-infection memory, some responding clones were found, suggesting cross-reactive memory joined.

Turning to this clonotype: Its specificity is unknown.

Trimming took off 4 bases at V and 6 bases at J, with 12 bases between the two ends. CDR1 and CDR2 (germline): SGHAT, FQNNGV. The CDR3 contains 13 residues. 5'RACE with constant-segment primers yielded barcoded, UMI-tagged TCR alpha and TCR beta cDNA libraries. TCRdb re-called the 5' RACE reads through MiXCR, storing one row per CDR3 protein. The sample holds roughly 560,000 distinct CDR3 sequences, approximately 20% seen once. The rearrangement links TRBV11-2 to TRBJ1-1, with D perhaps matching TRBD1 (5 bases). Sample: PBMCs or a T cell subset sorted from them (not recorded which). The TCR sequence derives from an adult woman who had mild COVID-19 (a few samples of this study predate the infection). Cell type and time point are not known. The CDR3 sequence: CASSYREGPEAFF. DNA for the CDR3: TGTGCCAGCAGCTACCGGGAGGGACCTGAAGCTTTCTTT. Full variable domain (missing parts from reference TRBV11-2 and TRBJ1-1): EAGVAQSPRYKIIEKRQSVAFWCNPISGHATLYWYQQILGQGPKLLIQFQNNGVVDDSQLPKDRFSAERLKGVDSTLKIQPAKLEDSAVYLCASSYREGPEAFFGQGTRLTVV.